The T cell receptor beta chain described here comes from a study of T cells expressing NK-cell markers. About the study: Just one sequenced donor of eight was HCMV-seronegative, while seven were seropositive.

In the case of this clonotype: The antigen is not known.

The germline V gene encodes CDR1 DFQATT and CDR2 SNEGSKA (reference sequence). CDR3 length equals 14 residues. Study-wide findings and caveats: Also leading the CD3+CD56-NKG2C+ fraction in several donors were these clonotypes. HCMV specificity was not established for the expanded NKG2C+ T cell clones.

A 5'RACE template switching approach incorporating UMIs was used to make TCR beta cDNA. TCRdb re-called the 5' RACE reads; one entry per CDR3 protein, DNA not given. This sample's table reports roughly 450,000 distinct CDR3 sequences. This TCR derives from a woman between 50 and 59 years old in good health. Sample: blood T cells: a sorted CD56 or NKG2C T cell subset, CD4+ or CD8+ T cells, or bulk PBMC T cells (not recorded which). This chain uses TRBV20-1 with TRBJ1-1. The chain's CDR3 is CSATRLERNTEAFF.